This paragraph covers one T cell receptor beta chain sequence. This record comes from a study of blood T cell repertoires in COVID-19. In the study overall: COVID-19 samples collected from the United States, Italy and Spain covered acute and convalescent phases. From T cells, B-cell-depleted T cells, or PBMCs came the material, which was cDNA or gDNA.

Germline-derived CDR1 and CDR2 are MDHEN and SYDVKM. The CDR3 covers 13 residues. The J segment lost 5 bases and the V segment lost 4 bases, leaving 4 bases of the junction unmatched. Source study methods: Amplification of reference gene primers was used by the study to estimate nucleated cell counts. Here immunoSEQ multiplex PCR was the method, and the copy in TCRdb shows in-frame clones only, minus some. That table supplies the V and J calls and clone size; D and trimming were determined from the DNA. The table includes some 390,000 clones, over 75% detected once. This chain joins TRBV28 and TRBJ2-5; 7 bases agree with TRBD2. The sample comprised PBMCs or T cells enriched from blood (not recorded which). The clonotype was recovered from a man aged 25 to 45 who had recovered from COVID-19. The CDR3 is CASSSGGGETQYF. As DNA, the CDR3 is TGTGCCAGCAGTTCCGGGGGAGGGGAGACCCAGTACTTC.